Below are 9 T cell receptor beta chains sequenced from a single sample in a study of shared clonotypes between healthy human individuals. As defined, naive CD8 cells were CD45RO-negative and positively selected for CCR7, with terminally differentiated effector memory CD45RA+ cells excluded. Libraries were prepared by immunoSEQ multiplex PCR; TCRdb keeps only in-frame clonotypes and omits some of them. Here the sample spans roughly 2.1 million clones, roughly 91% being singletons. Sequencing was carried out using naive CD8+ T cells from PBMCs. These receptors all stem from a man between 18 and 35 years old in good health. Some clones in this sample may be carry-over from other donors' samples.

The rearrangement uses TRBV18 and TRBJ1-4; D is unresolved. Germline values: CDR1 KGHSH, CDR2 LQKENI. The ends were cut back, 2 bases at V and 0 bases at J, with 13 bases in the middle. The CDR3 contains 17 residues. CDR3: CASSPISGFATNEKLFF. DNA for the CDR3: TGTGCCAGCTCACCAATATCGGGATTTGCAACTAATGAAAAACTGTTTTTT. Full variable domain (missing parts from reference TRBV18 and TRBJ1-4): NAGVMQNPRHLVRRRGQEARLRCSPMKGHSHVYWYRQLPEEGLKFMVYLQKENIIDESGMPKERFSAEFPKEGPSILRIQQVVRGDSAAYFCASSPISGFATNEKLFFGSGTQLSVL.

Written as DNA, the CDR3 is TGTGCCAGTAGTCTTACAGGGGGCGCGACCACTGAAGCTTTCTTT. It specifies CASSLTGGATTEAFF. The rearrangement uses TRBV19 and TRBJ1-1; TRBD1 aligns across 9 bases. The CDR3 totals 15 residues. Per the germline V gene, CDR1 is LNHDA and CDR2 is SQIVND (reference sequence). V gave up 5 bases and J gave up 4 bases; unmatched junction bases: 8.

V and J are TRBV27 and TRBJ1-1, with D perhaps matching TRBD1 (5 bases). The germline gives CDR1 MNHEY, CDR2 SMNVEV (reference sequence). The CDR3 runs to 14 residues. V was pared by 7 bases and J by 4 bases, with 16 bases between. The CDR3: CASKVKGLGTEAFF. The CDR3, as DNA: TGTGCCAGCAAGGTTAAGGGGTTGGGCACTGAAGCTTTCTTT.

V gene TRBV4-2 combines with J gene TRBJ2-1, with D uncertain. From germline, CDR1 is LGHNA and CDR2 YNFKEQ. The CDR3 covers 12 residues. V gave up 10 bases and J gave up 3 bases, with 10 bases separating them. The CDR3 loop reads CATDTNYNEQFF. CDR3 DNA sequence: TGTGCCACTGATACAAACTACAATGAGCAGTTCTTC.

The chain uses TRBV28 and TRBJ1-2, with D perhaps TRBD1 (5 bases). The CDR3 sequence is 14 residues long. CDR1 is MDHEN, CDR2 SYDVKM, per germline. Trimming removed 2 bases from V and 4 bases from J, with 11 bases in between. The CDR3 here is CASSLTAGLYGYTF. The CDR3 region has the DNA TGTGCCAGCAGTTTAACGGCGGGGCTCTATGGCTACACCTTC.

The chain links TRBV19 to TRBJ1-2; the D is unclear. Germline V gene data show CDR1 as LNHDA and CDR2 as SQIVND (reference sequence). The germline V and J ends were trimmed by 8 bases and 2 bases, with 21 bases remaining between them. This CDR3 has 16 amino acids. CDR3 in amino acids: CASYGLAGSANYGYTF. CDR3 nucleotides: TGTGCCAGTTATGGTTTAGCTGGTTCGGCGAACTATGGCTACACCTTC. The entire variable domain, with the rest obtained from reference TRBV19 and TRBJ1-2, is as follows: DGGITQSPKYLFRKEGQNVTLSCEQNLNHDAMYWYRQDPGQGLRLIYYSQIVNDFQKGDIAEGYSVSREKKESFPLTVTSAQKNPTAFYLCASYGLAGSANYGYTFGSGTRLTVV.

The V gene is TRBV7-9, the J gene TRBJ2-4; D gene uncertain. V lost 4 bases and J lost 0, with 13 bases in between. Germline V gene sequence: CDR1 SEHNR, CDR2 FQNEAQ (reference sequence). The CDR3 covers 16 residues. The CDR3 nucleotides read TGTGCCAGCAGCTCGACCTCGTCTGTAGCCAAAAACATTCAGTACTTC. It yields the protein CASSSTSSVAKNIQYF.

The chain combines TRBV28 with TRBJ2-7; the D gene is possibly TRBD2 (6 bases). V lost 4 bases, J lost 3 bases, and 10 bases lay in between. The CDR3 is 13 residues long. The germline V gene has CDR1 MDHEN and CDR2 SYDVKM. CDR3 amino acids: CASSWGGNYEQYF. In DNA form, the CDR3 reads TGTGCCAGCAGTTGGGGCGGGAACTACGAGCAGTACTTC.

V gene TRBV28 combines with J gene TRBJ2-7; 7 positions match TRBD1. The CDR3 covers 16 residues. Looked up from germline, CDR1 is MDHEN and CDR2 is SYDVKM. V dropped 4 bases and J dropped 2; count of bases not matched to a gene: 11. Here the CDR3 DNA reads TGTGCCAGCAGTTCTTTCCGGGACAGAAGAACCTACGAGCAGTACTTC. As protein: CASSSFRDRRTYEQYF.